Listed below are T cell receptor beta chains from one sample, sequenced in a study of blood T cell repertoires in COVID-19. Profiling relied on immunoSEQ multiplex PCR, and the TCRdb table lists in-frame clones only, not all of them. The table records tens of thousands of clones, 70% to 85% of them present only once. Sequenced input: peripheral blood. Every receptor here comes from an older woman with acute or convalescent COVID-19. Each CDR3 is given with its conserved first and last residue. Part of the rows lack a size; the others show once, few, many or a class for expanded clones.

clone size: NA; J gene: TRBJ1-2; V gene: TRBV28; CDR3 protein: CASSLSRAGYTF
clone size: NA; J gene: TRBJ2-1; V gene: TRBV18; CDR3 protein: CASSPNLGVYNEQFF
clone size: NA; J gene: TRBJ2-7; V gene: TRBV28; CDR3 protein: CASSLRLQGTYEQYF
clone size: NA; J gene: TRBJ1-4; V gene: TRBV5-1; CDR3 protein: CASSETGGAEKLFF
clone size: NA; J gene: TRBJ1-5; V gene: TRBV5-1; CDR3 protein: CASSWGQGDQPQHF
clone size: few; J gene: TRBJ2-2; V gene: TRBV9; CDR3 protein: CASSVASGLVGGELFF
clone size: NA; J gene: TRBJ2-3; V gene: TRBV18; CDR3 protein: CASSPPTRTDTQYF
clone size: few; J gene: TRBJ2-1; V gene: TRBV5-1; CDR3 protein: CASSFLAGGLWNEQFF
clone size: once; J gene: TRBJ1-2; V gene: TRBV9; CDR3 protein: CASSSRAGTGGIYGYTF
clone size: NA; J gene: TRBJ1-1; V gene: TRBV14; CDR3 protein: CASSQFTGSEAFF